This note documents a single TCR beta chain sequence. Participants were aged about 18 to 100 years from more than 20 US areas. Repertoires were generated with immunoSEQ multiplex PCR, while TCRdb's copy carries only in-frame clones and drops some. The sample records around 300,000 clones, about nine tenths being singletons. This record belongs to a study of blood T cell repertoires in COVID-19. Input material: PBMCs or T cells enriched from blood (not recorded which). The clonotype comes from a woman in her fifties or sixties who had recovered from COVID-19.

This CDR3 is CASSIGGLAGGGETQYF. The CDR3 bases are TGTGCCAGTAGTATAGGGGGACTAGCGGGAGGTGGAGAGACCCAGTACTTC. V and J are TRBV19 and TRBJ2-5; 15 bases map to TRBD2. V shed 1 base, J shed 4 bases, and the junction held 4 bases outside the gene matches. This CDR3 region has 17 residues. Germline CDR1 and CDR2: LNHDA and SQIVND (reference sequence).